One sample yielded the 27 T cell receptor beta chains listed below, sequenced in a study of T cells in women clearing cervical HPV infection. The assay was immunoSEQ multiplex PCR, and TCRdb's table has in-frame clones only and misses some. The sample is made up of tens of thousands of clones, and the top ten hold approximately 6% of it. Sequenced: blood buffy coat. All receptors derive from a woman aged 18 to 75 with a cervical HPV16 infection that either progressed to CIN3+ or cleared (not recorded which).

CDR3: CASSMGPGRQETQYF. CDR3 DNA, as far as it was read: TGTGCCAGTAGTATGGGTCCGGGGAGGCAAGAGACC. The V call is TRBV19, the J call TRBJ2-5; possible D gene TRBD2, 6 bases. The CDR3 is cut off 3 residues early in the read; its end comes from the germline J gene. The CDR3 extends over 15 amino acids. Germline V gene sequence: CDR1 LNHDA, CDR2 SQIVND (reference sequence). V lost 3 bases to trimming and J lost 2 bases, with 13 bases between them.

About this clone: The read finishes 3 residues shy of the CDR3 end, and the germline J gene is used to complete it. J is TRBJ1-6 and V is TRBV28, with 7 bases aligning to TRBD1. The CDR3 extends over 12 amino acids. Germline CDR1 is MDHEN and CDR2 is SYDVKM. The CDR3 here is CASSLDRDTLHF. The sequenced CDR3 bases are TGTGCCAGCAGCCTTGACAGGGACACC.

Regarding this clone: The DNA ends 3 residues before the CDR3 does, and the rest of the CDR3 is filled in from the germline J gene. The genes are TRBV2 and TRBJ2-2; tentative D call: TRBD1 (6 bases). Germline V gene sequence: CDR1 SNHLY, CDR2 FYNNEI. This CDR3 has 14 amino acids. Between the trimmed V and J ends, which lost 7 bases and 0 bases, there was a span of 9 bases. CDR3 DNA (partial): TGTGCCAGCATCCACAGGGCGAACACCGGGGAG. Protein: CASIHRANTGE. The CDR3 reads in full as CASIHRANTGELFF.

The covered CDR3 bases are TGTGCCAGCGGGGCGATTCGACCCGGGGAG. Translation gives CASGAIRPGE. The entire CDR3 sequence reads CASGAIRPGELFF. The chain uses TRBV28 and TRBJ2-2; D might be TRBD1 (5 bases). The read terminates 3 residues before the CDR3 end, so the remaining end is supplied by the germline J gene. CDR1 and CDR2 from the germline V gene are MDHEN and SYDVKM. V gave up 8 bases and J gave up 6 bases, with 13 bases separating them. The CDR3 totals 13 residues.

To note about this clone: The read stops 3 residues short of the end of the CDR3; the missing end is completed from the germline J gene. The V gene is TRBV20-1, the J gene TRBJ2-7; TRBD2 matches at 14 bases. In germline, CDR1 is DFQATT, CDR2 SNEGSKA (reference sequence). The CDR3 is 14 amino acids. J gave up 6 bases and V 6 bases, and 7 bases lay outside the gene matches. The chain's CDR3 is CSAKGLAGEVEQYF. The CDR3 DNA, read in part, is TGCAGTGCCAAGGGACTAGCGGGAGAGGTCGAG.

A word on this clone: The DNA ends 3 residues before the CDR3 does, and the rest of the CDR3 is filled in from the germline J gene. This chain links TRBV24-1 with TRBJ1-1, with a weak D call TRBD1 (6 bases). Germline lookup yields CDR1 KGHDR and CDR2 SFDVKD. This CDR3 spans 17 amino acids. With 4 bases removed from V and 0 bases from J, the gap between germline ends came to 17 bases. The CDR3 bases that were read are TGTGCCACCAGTGAACTCTATAGGGGGTCTGTGAACACTGAA. Its translation: CATSELYRGSVNTE. Given in full, the CDR3 is CATSELYRGSVNTEAFF.

Concerning this clone: Coverage ceases 3 residues before the CDR3 finishes, and the germline J gene fills in the end. The chain couples TRBV12-3 or TRBV12-4 to TRBJ2-5; D is perhaps TRBD1 (6 bases). V lost 2 bases to trimming and J lost 1 base, with 11 bases between them. The CDR3 is made up of 15 amino acids. Partial CDR3 DNA: TGTGCCAGCAGTTTAAGGACAGCCCTCCAAGAGACC. It translates to CASSLRTALQET. The whole CDR3 sequence reads CASSLRTALQETQYF.

Note on this clone: The read terminates 3 residues ahead of where the CDR3 ends, so the germline J gene completes it. V is TRBV7-9 and J is TRBJ1-1; 9 nucleotides match TRBD1. The CDR3 has 15 amino acids. V was clipped by 6 bases and J by 4 bases; unmatched bases: 9. From germline, CDR1 is SEHNR and CDR2 FQNEAQ (reference sequence). CDR3 residues: CASSARGQGSTEAFF. The part of the CDR3 DNA that was read is TGTGCCAGCAGTGCAAGAGGACAGGGGAGCACTGAA.

Points on this clone: The read ends 3 residues shy of where the CDR3 ends; the end is completed using the germline J gene. The chain has TRBV20-1 and TRBJ2-7; the D gene could be TRBD1 or TRBD2 (9 bases each). Germline V lookup: CDR1 DFQATT, CDR2 SNEGSKA (reference sequence). This CDR3 comprises 17 residues. The V and J ends lost 3 bases and 5 bases respectively, with 26 bases between them. CDR3 in amino acids: CSARGRGQGGTSNEQYF. The sequenced part of the CDR3 DNA is TGCAGTGCTAGGGGGCGGGGACAGGGAGGGACTAGCAACGAG.

Notes on this clone: The observed sequence ends 3 residues before the CDR3 terminus, with the missing tail filled in from the germline J gene. The gene calls are TRBV5-1 and TRBJ1-5; D not resolved. This CDR3 comprises 15 residues. Germline V gene sequence: CDR1 SGHRS, CDR2 YFSETQ. V dropped 0 bases and J dropped 5 bases, with 12 bases sitting between them. The covered CDR3 bases are TGCGCCAGCAGCTTGGATGCAGGCAGTCATCAGCCC. It codes for CASSLDAGSHQP. Given in full, the CDR3 is CASSLDAGSHQPQHF.

Concerning this clone: The read gets to within 3 residues of the CDR3 end, and the germline J gene fills in the rest. The genes are TRBV30 and TRBJ2-2; D could derive from TRBD1 or TRBD2 (5 bases each). V lost 4 bases to trimming and J lost 6 bases, with 21 bases between them. The CDR3 sequence is 16 residues long. Germline V CDR1 and CDR2: GTSNPN, SVGIG (reference sequence). CDR3 in amino acids: CAWKAGPAEGAGELFF. The DNA read from the CDR3 is TGTGCCTGGAAAGCAGGGCCAGCCGAGGGTGCCGGGGAG.

Notes on this clone: Read sequence stops 3 residues before the CDR3 end, and the germline J gene provides the missing end. The chain is built from TRBV7-9 and TRBJ2-7, with D perhaps matching TRBD2 (5 bases). The CDR3 sequence is 14 residues long. V was clipped by 1 base and J by 0 bases, with 7 bases between them. The germline V gene has CDR1 SEHNR and CDR2 FQNEAQ (reference sequence). The covered CDR3 bases are TGTGCCAGCAGCTTAGGAGGGCTCTCCTACGAG. Protein product: CASSLGGLSYE. The whole CDR3 region reads CASSLGGLSYEQYF.

Details on this clone: The DNA ends 3 residues before the CDR3 does, and the rest of the CDR3 is filled in from the germline J gene. The chain uses TRBV19 and TRBJ2-7; a possible D gene is TRBD1 (6 bases). The CDR3 extends over 15 amino acids. Germline CDR1 LNHDA, CDR2 SQIVND (reference sequence). Trimming took 4 bases from V and 4 from J, leaving 17 bases between them. CDR3 bases read: TGTGCCAGTAGTACCCCGGGACCCCAGGGGTACGAG. Amino acid sequence: CASSTPGPQGYE. In full, the CDR3 is CASSTPGPQGYEQYF. Combining the CDR3 with reference TRBV19 and TRBJ2-7 gives the whole variable domain DGGITQSPKYLFRKEGQNVTLSCEQNLNHDAMYWYRQDPGQGLRLIYYSQIVNDFQKGDIAEGYSVSREKKESFPLTVTSAQKNPTAFYLCASSTPGPQGYEQYFGPGTRLTVT.

For this clone: The sequenced fragment ends 3 residues before the CDR3 boundary, so the rest is inferred from the germline J gene. V gene TRBV5-1 combines with J gene TRBJ2-3; 10 positions match TRBD2. The CDR3 totals 15 residues. Per the germline V gene, CDR1 is SGHRS and CDR2 is YFSETQ. Unmatched junction bases numbered 3, after V lost 0 bases and J lost 5 bases. The part of the CDR3 DNA that was read is TGCGCCAGCAGCTTGGAATTAGCGGGAGGAGATACG. The encoded protein is CASSLELAGGDT. From start to end, the CDR3 is CASSLELAGGDTQYF.

About this clone: The read ends 3 residues before the CDR3 terminus; that terminus is restored from the germline J gene. The identical CDR3 is also encoded by other nucleotide sequences in the sample. This chain joins TRBV18 and TRBJ2-7, with 7 positions matching TRBD2. Germline V CDR1 and CDR2: KGHSH, LQKENI. Losses at the gene ends were 6 bases for V and 2 bases for J; bases not matched to a gene: 7. The CDR3 is 14 amino acids. This CDR3 reads CASSPPGGAYEQYF. The CDR3 DNA, read in part, is TGTGCCAGCTCCCCCCCGGGGGGAGCCTACGAG.

The sequenced CDR3 bases are TGTGCCAGTAGTTTTCGCTATTTCGGGACAGGGAACAATGAC. Its translation is CASSFRYFGTGNND. The entire CDR3 protein is CASSFRYFGTGNNDYTF. The chain joins TRBV19 to TRBJ1-2; TRBD1 matches 9 bases. Read sequence stops 3 residues before the CDR3 end, and the germline J gene provides the missing end. The CDR3 covers 17 residues. Germline V gives CDR1 LNHDA, CDR2 SQIVND (reference sequence).

As to this clone: The read stops 3 residues short of the end of the CDR3; the missing end is completed from the germline J gene. This chain joins TRBV12-3 or TRBV12-4 and TRBJ2-3, with TRBD1 matching 8 bases. The CDR3 sequence is 18 residues long. With V trimmed by 6 bases and J by 3 bases, 17 bases remained unmatched. CDR3 residues: CASSPLHPGQGQTDTQYF. The covered CDR3 bases are TGTGCCAGCAGCCCACTTCACCCTGGACAGGGTCAGACAGATACG.

Regarding this clone: The read comes to an end 3 residues before the CDR3 does, leaving the germline J gene to fill in the end. The chain has TRBV24-1 and TRBJ2-3; D assignment may be TRBD1 or TRBD2 (5 bases each). The CDR3 consists of 17 residues. Germline V gene sequence: CDR1 KGHDR, CDR2 SFDVKD. The ends were cut back, 9 bases at V and 3 bases at J, with 24 bases in the middle. The CDR3 loop is CATPSYEGEIQTDTQYF. Incomplete CDR3 DNA: TGTGCCACCCCGAGTTACGAAGGGGAGATTCAAACAGATACG.

For this clone: The junction does not match germline at one end; this may be a read error. The read terminates 3 residues before the CDR3 end, so the remaining end is supplied by the germline J gene. The chain recombines TRBV4-2 with TRBJ1-2; D remains unclear. This CDR3 is built from 15 residues. Per germline, CDR1 LGHNA and CDR2 YNFKEQ. CDR3: CASSQDPVSVYGYTF. The covered CDR3 bases are TGCGCCAGCAGCCAAGACCCTGTCAGCGTTTATGGC.

Comment on this clone: Read data end 3 residues before the CDR3 end; the end is taken from the germline J gene. The chain is built from TRBV19 and TRBJ2-1; 9 positions match TRBD2. With 0 bases clipped from V and 4 bases from J, the junction kept 13 bases outside the gene matches. CDR3 length: 19 residues. CDR1 is LNHDA and CDR2 is SQIVND in the germline V gene (reference sequence). This CDR3 is CASSIDRLGGTSSYNEQFF. The part of the CDR3 DNA that was read is TGTGCCAGTAGTATAGATCGATTGGGCGGGACTAGCAGTTACAATGAG.

For this clone: The read ends 3 residues shy of where the CDR3 ends; the end is completed using the germline J gene. The gene calls are TRBV19 and TRBJ1-5, with unresolved D. V shed 1 base and J shed 0 bases, with 7 bases lying between them. The CDR3 runs 15 residues. Germline-derived CDR1 and CDR2 are LNHDA and SQIVND (reference sequence). This CDR3 reads CASSIATDSNQPQHF. CDR3 DNA, as far as it was read: TGTGCCAGTAGTATAGCAACAGATAGCAATCAGCCC.

Worth noting for this clone: The CDR3 end falls 3 residues outside the read, so it is completed with the germline J gene. The genes are TRBV18 and TRBJ1-2; 10 nucleotides match TRBD1. This CDR3 is built from 15 residues. CDR1 is KGHSH, CDR2 LQKENI, per germline. The CDR3 sequence is CASSSLTGGTGDYTF. The sequenced CDR3 bases are TGTGCCAGCTCATCGCTGACAGGGGGCACAGGGGAC.

As concerns this clone: The CDR3 extends 3 residues past the end of the read, so its final part is completed from the germline J gene. The chain joins TRBV15 to TRBJ2-1, with 7 bases that match TRBD1. Germline CDR1 reads LNHNV; CDR2 reads YYDKDF (reference sequence). With V trimmed by 8 bases and J by 3 bases, 7 bases remained unmatched. This CDR3 is 14 amino acids long. The part of the CDR3 DNA that was read is TGTGCCACCTCTACAGGGGCGAGCTACAATGAG. Translating it yields CATSTGASYNE. The CDR3 in full is CATSTGASYNEQFF.

Note on this clone: Coverage ceases 3 residues before the CDR3 finishes, and the germline J gene fills in the end. This chain links TRBV12-3 or TRBV12-4 with TRBJ1-5, with 8 bases aligning to TRBD1. CDR3 length equals 13 residues. The ends lost 10 bases at V and 2 bases at J; junction bases unmatched: 4. CDR3 DNA, as far as it was read: TGTGCCACAGCGACAGGGGGCAATCAGCCC. Encoded protein: CATATGGNQP. The complete CDR3 protein is CATATGGNQPQHF.

With regard to this clone: The DNA ends 3 residues before the CDR3 does, and the rest of the CDR3 is filled in from the germline J gene. This chain links TRBV12-3 or TRBV12-4 with TRBJ2-7; maybe TRBD1 (5 bases). V was pared by 5 bases and J by 6 bases, with 14 bases between. The CDR3 is made up of 13 amino acids. CDR3 bases read: TGTGCCAGCAGTGGCCGGACAAACTGCGAG. It encodes CASSGRTNCE. The full CDR3 reads CASSGRTNCEQYF.

In the case of this clone: The CDR3 end falls 3 residues outside the read, so it is completed with the germline J gene. The chain couples TRBV5-1 to TRBJ2-1; D remains unclear. This CDR3 is 18 amino acids long. Germline V gene sequence: CDR1 SGHRS, CDR2 YFSETQ. V was clipped by 1 base and J by 1 base, with 18 bases between them. The sequenced CDR3 bases are TGCGCCAGCAGCTTGTACGGGTCTACCGAAAGATCCTACAATGAG. Translated: CASSLYGSTERSYNE. The whole CDR3 reads CASSLYGSTERSYNEQFF.

Comments on this clone: The read comes to an end 3 residues before the CDR3 does, leaving the germline J gene to fill in the end. The chain joins TRBV7-2 to TRBJ1-4, with 7 positions matching TRBD1. The germline gives CDR1 SGHTA, CDR2 FQGNSA. The CDR3 loop spans 15 amino acids. The V segment lost 4 bases and the J segment 3 bases; nucleotides outside the gene matches: 5. CDR3 loop: CASSSTGLSNEKLFF. The CDR3 DNA, read in part, is TGTGCCAGCAGCTCGACAGGGTTGTCTAATGAAAAA.